This T cell receptor (beta chain) was captured in a study of T cells in Graves' hyperthyroidism and ophthalmopathy. There were TCR beta CDR3 regions amplified from RNA transcripts. Carried out on the TCR CDR3, a first-round RT-PCR used the HTBI primer set. TCRdb re-called the multiplex PCR reads through MiXCR, storing one row per CDR3 protein. The sample includes approximately 610,000 distinct CDR3 sequences, about 15% of them seen just once. Clinical symptoms, serum thyroxine and TRAb, thyroid ultrasound and orbital computed tomography together formed the diagnostic basis. V was shortened by 2 bases and J by 1 base, with 10 bases between the two germline ends. The CDR3 loop spans 14 amino acids. Germline values: CDR1 SGDLS, CDR2 YYNGEE. There are many counts of this clonotype.

The sequence came from a woman aged 35 to 49 with Graves' ophthalmopathy. Sequenced input: blood. This chain connects TRBV9 to TRBJ2-7; D unresolved. The CDR3 protein is CASSVSSLSYEQYF. The CDR3 nucleotides read TGTGCCAGCAGCGTCTCGTCACTATCCTACGAGCAGTACTTC. The variable domain in full, with the rest retrieved from reference TRBV9 and TRBJ2-7, is DSGVTQTPKHLITATGQRVTLRCSPRSGDLSVYWYQQSLDQGLQFLIQYYNGEERAKGNILERFSAQQFPDLHSELNLSSLELGDSALYFCASSVSSLSYEQYFGPGTRLTVT.